This TCR beta chain was recovered during a study of regulatory T cells in long-lasting Graves disease. According to the study, TCR beta libraries were built with iRepertoire HTBI primers and CDR3-region Arm-PCR. In the authors' workflow: Across samples, 60 to 75 TRBV and more than twelve TRBJ segments were found. Each CDR3 protein is one row after TCRdb ran MiXCR on the multiplex PCR reads. Here the V and J calls rest on TCRdb's processing, not on the authors' analysis. The sample holds 300,000 to 500,000 distinct CDR3 sequences, roughly 20% seen once. This clonotype was seen only a few times. Indicated time point: persistent/refractory GD, antithyroid drugs over 5 years with positive TRAb. With RNA extracted from PBMCs as input, the TCR library was made. The ends were cut back, 6 bases at V and 13 bases at J, with 15 bases in the middle. The CDR3 extends over 11 amino acids. The V gene's germline CDR1 is SQVTM and CDR2 ANQGSEA.

The chain has TRBV29-1 and TRBJ1-4, with TRBD1 as a possible D gene (6 bases). The sequence was collected from a female donor with Graves disease. Specimen: peripheral blood mononuclear cells (PBMCs), collected when the disease was refractory, from a patient treated with antithyroid drugs. CDR3 protein: CSVHTGKGLFF. The CDR3 DNA reads TGCAGCGTCCACACAGGGAAAGGACTGTTTTTT.